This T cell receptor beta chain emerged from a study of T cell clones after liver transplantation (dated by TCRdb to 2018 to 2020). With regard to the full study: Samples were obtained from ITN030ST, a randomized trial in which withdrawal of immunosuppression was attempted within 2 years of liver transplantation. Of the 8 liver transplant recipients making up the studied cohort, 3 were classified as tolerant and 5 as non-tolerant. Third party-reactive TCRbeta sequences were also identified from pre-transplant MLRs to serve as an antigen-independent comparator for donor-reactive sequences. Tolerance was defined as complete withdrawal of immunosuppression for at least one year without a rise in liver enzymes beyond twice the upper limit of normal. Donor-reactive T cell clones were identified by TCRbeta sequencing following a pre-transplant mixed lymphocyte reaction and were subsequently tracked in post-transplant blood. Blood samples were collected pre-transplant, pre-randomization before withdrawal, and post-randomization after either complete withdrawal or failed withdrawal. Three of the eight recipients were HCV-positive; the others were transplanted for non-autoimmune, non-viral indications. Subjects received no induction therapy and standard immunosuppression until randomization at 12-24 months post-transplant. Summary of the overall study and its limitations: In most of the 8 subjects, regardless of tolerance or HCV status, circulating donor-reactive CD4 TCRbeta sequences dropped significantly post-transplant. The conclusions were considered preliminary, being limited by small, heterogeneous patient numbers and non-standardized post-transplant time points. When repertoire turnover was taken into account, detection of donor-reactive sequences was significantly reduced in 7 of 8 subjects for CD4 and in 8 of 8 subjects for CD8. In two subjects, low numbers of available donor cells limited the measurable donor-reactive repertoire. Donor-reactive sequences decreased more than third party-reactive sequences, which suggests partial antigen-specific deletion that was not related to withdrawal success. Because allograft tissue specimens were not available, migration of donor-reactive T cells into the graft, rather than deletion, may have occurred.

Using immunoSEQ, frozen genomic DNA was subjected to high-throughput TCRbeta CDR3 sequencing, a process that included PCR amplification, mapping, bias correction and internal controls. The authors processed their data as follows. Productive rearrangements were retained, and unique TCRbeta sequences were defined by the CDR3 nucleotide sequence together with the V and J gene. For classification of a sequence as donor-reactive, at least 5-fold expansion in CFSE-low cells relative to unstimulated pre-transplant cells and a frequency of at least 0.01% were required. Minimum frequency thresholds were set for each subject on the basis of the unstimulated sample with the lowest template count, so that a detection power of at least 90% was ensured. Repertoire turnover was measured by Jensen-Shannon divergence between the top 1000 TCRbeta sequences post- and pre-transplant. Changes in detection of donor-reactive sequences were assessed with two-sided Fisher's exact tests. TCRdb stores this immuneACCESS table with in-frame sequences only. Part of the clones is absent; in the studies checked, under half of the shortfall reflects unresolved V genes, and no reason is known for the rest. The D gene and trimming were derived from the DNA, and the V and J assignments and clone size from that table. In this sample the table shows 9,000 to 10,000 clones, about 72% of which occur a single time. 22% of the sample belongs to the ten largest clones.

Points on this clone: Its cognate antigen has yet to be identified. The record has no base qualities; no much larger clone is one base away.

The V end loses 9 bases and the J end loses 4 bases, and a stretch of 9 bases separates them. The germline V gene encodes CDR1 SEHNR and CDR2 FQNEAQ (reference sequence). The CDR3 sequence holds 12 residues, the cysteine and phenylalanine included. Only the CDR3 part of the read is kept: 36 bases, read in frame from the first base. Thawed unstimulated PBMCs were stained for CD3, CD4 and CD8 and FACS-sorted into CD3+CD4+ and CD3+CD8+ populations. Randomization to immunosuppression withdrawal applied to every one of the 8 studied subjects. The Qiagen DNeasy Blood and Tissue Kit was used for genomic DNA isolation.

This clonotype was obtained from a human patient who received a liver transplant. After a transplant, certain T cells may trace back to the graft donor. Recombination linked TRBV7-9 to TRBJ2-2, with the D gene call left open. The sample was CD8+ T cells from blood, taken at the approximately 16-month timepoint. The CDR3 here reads CARNGPTGELFF. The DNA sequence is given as TGTGCCAGGAACGGTCCCACCGGGGAGCTGTTTTTT.